This T cell receptor (beta chain) was retrieved from a study of T-cell reconstitution after alpha-beta-depleted transplantation in children (dated by TCRdb to 2015 to 2016). At the level of the whole study: Using TCR repertoire profiling, the study followed T-cell immune reconstitution in a quantitative way in children after TCRalphabeta/CD19-depleted allogeneic hematopoietic cell transplantation.

The study at large found these results: Over subsequent months, a decline in hyperexpanded clone frequencies was noted, and after one year, T-cell counts and TCRbeta diversity were mostly ascribed to newly produced T cells. Apparently early alphabetaT-cell count recovery about two months after transplant reportedly relied on only several hundred rapidly expanded clones derived from non-depleted graft cells. In some patients, high TCRbeta diversity at day 60 was attributed to recipient T cells and intrathymic progenitors that had survived conditioning.

Worth noting for this clonotype: Its antigen specificity is not known. There are no base qualities to consult, and no much larger clone falls within one base.

This specimen's treatment or condition label, interpreted: allogeneic hematopoietic cell transplantation with graft depleted of TCRalphabeta T cells and CD19 B cells. Transplant recipients were children who received TCRalphabeta/CD19-depleted allogeneic hematopoietic cell grafts. Library prep was done by PCR. TCRdb lists the instrument as Illumina HiSeq 2500. TCR libraries were prepared with molecular barcoding, using unique molecular identifiers to normalize TCRbeta repertoire quantification. TCRdb trimmed public reads at Q25 via fastp, called clones via MiXCR and kept in-frame beta chains. Rows are unified per CDR3 protein, each entry keeping the most common DNA and genes. The sample yields about 590,000 distinct CDR3 sequences; over 10% were counted once. The top ten hold 2.2% of the sample. The origin of this receptor is a male patient younger than 18 who had a stem cell transplant for acute myeloid leukemia, so the T cells may come from the graft donor. Material: PBMCs, mostly from graft donor cells, obtained 360 days after TCRalphabeta/CD19-depleted stem cell transplant.

The CDR3 has the sequence CSVERAGVNNEQFF. The nucleotides are TGCAGCGTTGAGAGGGCGGGAGTGAACAATGAGCAGTTCTTC. The chain uses TRBV29-1 and TRBJ2-1, and 7 junction bases match TRBD2. Including the terminal cysteine and phenylalanine, the CDR3 comprises 14 residues. The retained sequence is limited to the CDR3, 42 bases, with the frame set at the first base. The CDR1 and CDR2 encoded by the germline V gene are SQVTM and ANQGSEA. After removal of 3 bases from V and 5 bases from J, the junction retains 7 bases not matched to a gene.